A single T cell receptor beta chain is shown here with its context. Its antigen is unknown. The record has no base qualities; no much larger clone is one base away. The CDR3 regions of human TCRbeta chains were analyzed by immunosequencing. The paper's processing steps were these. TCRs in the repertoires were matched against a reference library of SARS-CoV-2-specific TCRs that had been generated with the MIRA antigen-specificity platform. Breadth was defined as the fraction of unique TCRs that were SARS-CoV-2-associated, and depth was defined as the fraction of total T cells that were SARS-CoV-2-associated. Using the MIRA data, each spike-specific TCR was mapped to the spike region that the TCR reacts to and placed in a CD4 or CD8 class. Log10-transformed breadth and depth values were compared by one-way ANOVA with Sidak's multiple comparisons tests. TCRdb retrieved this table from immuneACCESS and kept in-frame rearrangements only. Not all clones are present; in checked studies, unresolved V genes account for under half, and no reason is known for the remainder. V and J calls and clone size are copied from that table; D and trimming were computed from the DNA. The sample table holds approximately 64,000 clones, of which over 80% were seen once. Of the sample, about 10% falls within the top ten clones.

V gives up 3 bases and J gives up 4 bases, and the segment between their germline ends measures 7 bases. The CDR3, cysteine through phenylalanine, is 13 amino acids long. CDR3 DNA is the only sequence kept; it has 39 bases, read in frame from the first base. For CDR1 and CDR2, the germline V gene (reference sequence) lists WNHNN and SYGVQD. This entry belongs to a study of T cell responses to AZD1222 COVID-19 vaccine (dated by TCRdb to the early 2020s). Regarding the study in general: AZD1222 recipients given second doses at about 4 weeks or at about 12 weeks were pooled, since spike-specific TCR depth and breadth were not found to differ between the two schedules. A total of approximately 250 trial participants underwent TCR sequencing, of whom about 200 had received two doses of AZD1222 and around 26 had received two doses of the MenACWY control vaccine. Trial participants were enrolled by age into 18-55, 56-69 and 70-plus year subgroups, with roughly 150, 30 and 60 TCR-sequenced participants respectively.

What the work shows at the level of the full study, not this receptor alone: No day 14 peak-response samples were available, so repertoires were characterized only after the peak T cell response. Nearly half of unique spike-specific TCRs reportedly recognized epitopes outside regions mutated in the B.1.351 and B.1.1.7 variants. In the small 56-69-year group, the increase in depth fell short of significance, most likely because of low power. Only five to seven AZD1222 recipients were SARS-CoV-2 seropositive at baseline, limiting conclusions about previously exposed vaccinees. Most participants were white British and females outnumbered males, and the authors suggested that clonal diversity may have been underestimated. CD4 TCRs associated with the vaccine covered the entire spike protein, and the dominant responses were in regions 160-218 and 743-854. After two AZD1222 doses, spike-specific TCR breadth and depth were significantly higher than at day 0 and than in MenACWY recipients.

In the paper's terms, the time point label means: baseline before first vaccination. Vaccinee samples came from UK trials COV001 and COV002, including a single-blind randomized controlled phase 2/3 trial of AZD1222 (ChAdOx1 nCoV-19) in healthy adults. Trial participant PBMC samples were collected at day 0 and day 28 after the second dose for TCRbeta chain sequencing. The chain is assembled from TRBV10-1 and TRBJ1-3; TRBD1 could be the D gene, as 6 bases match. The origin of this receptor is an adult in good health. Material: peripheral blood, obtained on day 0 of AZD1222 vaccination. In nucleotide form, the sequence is TGCGCCAGCAGTGACCAGGGGGGAAACACCATATATTTT. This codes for CASSDQGGNTIYF.